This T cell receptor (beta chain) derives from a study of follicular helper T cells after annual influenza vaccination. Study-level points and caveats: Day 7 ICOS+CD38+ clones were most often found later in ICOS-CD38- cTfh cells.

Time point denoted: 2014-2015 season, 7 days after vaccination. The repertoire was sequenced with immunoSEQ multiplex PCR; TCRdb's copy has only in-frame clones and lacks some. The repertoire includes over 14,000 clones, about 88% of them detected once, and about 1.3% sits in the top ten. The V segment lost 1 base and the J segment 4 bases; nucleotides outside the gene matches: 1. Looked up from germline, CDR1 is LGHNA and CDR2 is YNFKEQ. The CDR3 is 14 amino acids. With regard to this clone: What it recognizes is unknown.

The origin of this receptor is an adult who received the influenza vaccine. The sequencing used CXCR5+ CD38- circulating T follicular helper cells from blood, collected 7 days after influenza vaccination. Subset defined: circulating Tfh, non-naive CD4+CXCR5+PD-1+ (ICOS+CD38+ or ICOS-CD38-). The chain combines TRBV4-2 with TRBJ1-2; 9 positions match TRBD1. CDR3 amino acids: CASSQATGGYGYTF. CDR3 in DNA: TGTGCCAGCAGCCAAGCGACAGGGGGCTATGGCTACACCTTC.